These 26 T cell receptor beta chains originate from one sample sequenced in a study of OX40 agonist ivuxolimab in advanced cancers. Method: immunoSEQ multiplex PCR; TCRdb's copy keeps in-frame clones and lacks some. The table includes about 36,000 clones, over 75% detected once. Source: CD4+ or CD8+ T cells sorted from blood, taken in a trial of the OX40 agonist ivuxolimab. The source of these receptors is an adult with an advanced solid tumor such as melanoma, head and neck, liver or kidney cancer.

This sequence joins TRBV7-9 and TRBJ2-5; TRBD1 aligns across 7 bases. The length of the CDR3 is 16 residues. V trimming: 2 bases; J trimming: 2 bases; junction bases outside the gene matches: 8. The germline V gene has CDR1 SEHNR and CDR2 FQNEAQ (reference sequence). The CDR3 reads CASSLRGTVRQETQYF. For the CDR3, the DNA is TGTGCCAGCAGCTTACGAGGGACAGTTCGTCAAGAGACCCAGTACTTC.

The gene calls are TRBV12-5 and TRBJ1-3, with D perhaps TRBD1 (6 bases). The CDR3 has 20 residues. V was shortened by 0 bases and J by 2 bases, with 23 bases between the two germline ends. Looked up from germline, CDR1 is LGHNT and CDR2 is FRNRAP. CDR3 protein: CASGLVRGLSFGGTGNTIYF. The CDR3, as DNA: TGTGCTAGTGGTTTGGTACGCGGACTCTCTTTTGGGGGCACTGGAAACACCATATATTTT.

The CDR3 nucleotides read TGTGCCAGCATCGAAAGCGACAGGGGCGCCTTTGGGCAGTACTTC. Protein: CASIESDRGAFGQYF. The V and J genes are TRBV11-2 and TRBJ2-7, with 8 bases that match TRBD1. CDR3 length: 15 amino acids. Germline lookup yields CDR1 SGHAT and CDR2 FQNNGV. V trimming: 7 bases; J trimming: 9 bases; junction bases outside the gene matches: 17.

The chain carries TRBV5-4 and TRBJ2-7; 7 nucleotides agree with TRBD1. Trimming at V came to 3 bases and at J to 2 bases, leaving 5 bases not matched to a gene. CDR1 SGHNT and CDR2 YYREEE come from the germline V gene (reference sequence). The CDR3 contains 14 residues. The CDR3 region has the DNA TGTGCCAGCAGCTACAGGGGTGGGACCTACGAGCAGTACTTC. Translating gives CASSYRGGTYEQYF.

The chain employs TRBV4-3 and TRBJ2-1; TRBD1 matches 10 bases. The CDR3 runs to 17 residues. Germline V gives CDR1 LGHNA, CDR2 YSLEER. The V and J ends lost 0 bases and 2 bases, in that order; junction bases with no gene match: 4. CDR3 sequence: CASSQDTGTGAYNEQFF. The CDR3 region has the DNA TGCGCCAGCAGCCAAGATACCGGGACAGGGGCCTACAATGAGCAGTTCTTC.

V usage is TRBV9 and J usage is TRBJ2-1; 11 bases align to TRBD1. The V and J ends lost 4 bases and 2 bases, in that order; junction bases with no gene match: 5. The V gene's germline CDR1 is SGDLS and CDR2 YYNGEE. The CDR3 spans 16 residues. The CDR3 loop is CASSNGQGATYNEQFF. In DNA form, the CDR3 reads TGTGCCAGCAGCAACGGACAGGGGGCCACCTACAATGAGCAGTTCTTC. The full variable domain, completed using reference TRBV9 and TRBJ2-1, is DSGVTQTPKHLITATGQRVTLRCSPRSGDLSVYWYQQSLDQGLQFLIQYYNGEERAKGNILERFSAQQFPDLHSELNLSSLELGDSALYFCASSNGQGATYNEQFFGPGTRLTVL.

The CDR3 region is CASSNPPPF. The DNA of the CDR3 is TGTGCCAGCAGCAACCCCCCGCCCTTT. This chain joins TRBV21-1 and TRBJ1-1. TRBV21-1 is classified as a pseudogene. The CDR3 sequence is 9 residues long.

This clone has a single count. This chain links TRBV28 with TRBJ2-1, with 7 bases aligning to TRBD2. The CDR3 spans 14 residues. The V gene's germline CDR1 is MDHEN and CDR2 SYDVKM. V was clipped by 6 bases and J by 6 bases; unmatched bases: 8. The CDR3 coding sequence is TGTGCCAGCAGCCCCCTGGCTAGCGGCAATGAGCAGTTCTTC. As protein: CASSPLASGNEQFF.

The V and J genes are TRBV2 and TRBJ2-1, with 8 bases aligning to TRBD2. The CDR3 has 13 residues. The V gene's germline CDR1 is SNHLY and CDR2 FYNNEI. V shed 6 bases, J shed 10 bases, and the junction held 8 bases outside the gene matches. CDR3 sequence reads: CASRGLDSSEQFF. CDR3 DNA: TGTGCCAGCAGGGGACTAGATTCTAGCGAGCAGTTCTTC.

The V call is TRBV6-1, the J call TRBJ2-3; D unclear. Trimming took off 6 bases at V and 0 bases at J, with 10 bases between the two ends. CDR1 and CDR2 from the germline V gene are MNHNS and SASEGT. There are 14 residues in the CDR3. The chain's CDR3 is CASRDLGSTDTQYF. CDR3 coding DNA: TGTGCCAGCAGGGACCTTGGCAGCACAGATACGCAGTATTTT.

The V gene is TRBV5-5, the J gene TRBJ2-1, with D uncertain. The germline CDR1 and CDR2 sequences are SGHKS and YYEKEE (reference sequence). V shed 4 bases and J shed 4 bases, with 9 bases lying between them. The CDR3 sequence is 13 residues long. The CDR3 bases are TGTGCCAGCAGCCATTGGGGTTACAATGAGCAGTTCTTC. It specifies CASSHWGYNEQFF.

This rearrangement joins TRBV28 to TRBJ1-2, with 7 bases fitting TRBD1. The junction had 13 bases not matched to a gene; V was cut back by 6 bases and J by 6 bases. The CDR3 runs to 15 residues. The germline V gene has CDR1 MDHEN and CDR2 SYDVKM. The CDR3 nucleotides read TGTGCCAGCAGCCCCATCCTCCGGGACAGCGATGGCTACACCTTC. Translated, it gives CASSPILRDSDGYTF.

The chain has TRBV19 and TRBJ2-7, with TRBD2 matching over 8 bases. The germline V gene encodes CDR1 LNHDA and CDR2 SQIVND (reference sequence). The V and J ends lost 3 bases and 1 base, in that order; junction bases with no gene match: 8. The CDR3 consists of 16 residues. The CDR3 reads CASSIVSGTPSYEQYF. CDR3 DNA: TGTGCCAGTAGTATCGTTAGCGGGACTCCTTCCTACGAGCAGTACTTC.

The table lists this clone with a few counts. The chain uses TRBV27 and TRBJ2-1; TRBD2 aligns across 9 bases. After removal of 3 bases from V and 5 bases from J, the junction contained 8 bases not matched to a gene. Germline lookup yields CDR1 MNHEY and CDR2 SMNVEV (reference sequence). The CDR3 has 16 residues. For the CDR3, the DNA is TGTGCCAGCAGTTTCCACAGCGGGAGGCCCGACAATGAGCAGTTCTTC. Translated, it gives CASSFHSGRPDNEQFF.

This clone was seen only once. V gene TRBV7-9 combines with J gene TRBJ2-1; 7 bases match TRBD1. Germline-derived CDR1 and CDR2 are SEHNR and FQNEAQ (reference sequence). The trim removed 5 bases at V and 0 bases at J, leaving 7 bases unmatched. This CDR3 is 16 amino acids long. The CDR3 DNA sequence: TGTGCCAGCAGCCCCTCCGGGACAGTCTCCTACAATGAGCAGTTCTTC. Amino acids: CASSPSGTVSYNEQFF.

This clone was recorded a few times. The J gene is TRBJ2-7, the V gene TRBV10-2, with 8 nucleotides matching TRBD2. V was pared by 3 bases and J by 3 bases, with 13 bases of the junction left unmatched. Germline assignment: CDR1 WSHSY and CDR2 SAAADI. The length of the CDR3 is 17 residues. The CDR3 spells CASSDPSGAGELYEQYF. CDR3 in DNA: TGCGCCAGCAGTGACCCCTCGGGAGCGGGGGAGCTCTACGAGCAGTACTTC.

About this clone itself: At one of its ends the junction is not consistent with the germline gene, which may arise from a read error. Other DNA sequences in the same sample also yield this CDR3. The V call is TRBV7-9, the J call TRBJ2-7; D gene ambiguous. Germline-derived CDR1 and CDR2 are SEHNR and FQNEAQ (reference sequence). CDR3 length equals 14 residues. The CDR3: CASSLVGNSYEQYF. CDR3 coding DNA: TGTGCTAGCAGCTTAGTTGGCAACTCCTACGAGCAGTACTTC.

The chain links TRBV13 to TRBJ2-7; unclear D gene. CDR3 size: 14 residues. V lost 3 bases and J lost 1, with 10 bases in between. The germline V gene has CDR1 PRHDT and CDR2 FYEKMQ (reference sequence). The CDR3 reads CASSFRKISYEQYF. For the CDR3, the DNA is TGTGCCAGCAGCTTCAGGAAAATTTCCTACGAGCAGTACTTC.

The rearrangement links TRBV18 to TRBJ2-1; the match to TRBD2 covers 10 bases. The CDR3 extends over 14 amino acids. Trimming cost V 3 bases and J 6 bases; bases outside gene matches: 2. CDR1 KGHSH and CDR2 LQKENI come from the germline V gene. CDR3 DNA sequence: TGTGCCAGCTCACCCTCTAGCGGGAGCAATGAGCAGTTCTTC. Its translation: CASSPSSGSNEQFF.

The chain joins TRBV7-6 to TRBJ2-2, with D possibly being TRBD2 (5 bases). The V end lost 3 bases, the J end lost 3 bases, and 14 bases lay between the germline ends. Germline CDR1 is SGHVS and CDR2 is FNYEAQ. The CDR3 is 16 residues long. The CDR3 protein is CASSFNGGLDTGELFF. CDR3 DNA: TGTGCCAGCAGCTTTAATGGAGGCCTGGACACCGGGGAGCTGTTTTTT.

The chain carries TRBV4-3 and TRBJ2-5, with 8 nucleotides matching TRBD2. Germline CDR1 reads LGHNA; CDR2 reads YSLEER. This CDR3 has 17 amino acids. The V gene end was trimmed by 0 bases and the J gene end by 2 bases; junction bases not matched to a gene: 8. Here the CDR3 DNA reads TGCGCCAGCAGCCAAGATAGTGGGATAGCGGGGCAAGAGACCCAGTACTTC. This sequence encodes CASSQDSGIAGQETQYF.

This clone has just a few counts. This chain links TRBV21-1 with TRBJ1-5. TRBV21-1 is deemed a pseudogene. This CDR3 contains 13 residues. CDR3 nucleotide sequence: TGTGCCAGCGATCGGAAAGGGAATCAGCCCCAGCATTTT. Protein sequence: CASDRKGNQPQHF.

V and J are TRBV9 and TRBJ2-5; weak D call: TRBD1 (6 bases). CDR3 size: 15 residues. Trimming took off 0 bases at V and 4 bases at J, with 13 bases between the two ends. Germline CDR1 SGDLS, CDR2 YYNGEE. CDR3 DNA: TGTGCCAGCAGCGTAGCAGGGGATTTCGGAGAGACCCAGTACTTC. This sequence encodes CASSVAGDFGETQYF.

This clone was counted once. The chain couples TRBV7-9 to TRBJ2-1; the D is unclear. Germline CDR1 SEHNR, CDR2 FQNEAQ (reference sequence). Trimming shortened V by 6 bases and J by 8 bases, and 11 bases separated the two germline ends. The CDR3 contains 12 residues. In nucleotides, the CDR3 is TGTGCCAGCAGTTTCTCCCTAGATGAGCAGTTCTTC. It translates to CASSFSLDEQFF.

The chain couples TRBV29-1 to TRBJ2-7; 7 bases agree with TRBD1. Germline V gives CDR1 SQVTM, CDR2 ANQGSEA. The CDR3 contains 13 residues. Trimming removed 7 bases from V and 2 bases from J; junction bases left unmatched: 8. Here the CDR3 reads CSAVAGGPYEQYF. The CDR3 DNA reads TGCAGCGCCGTGGCAGGGGGTCCCTACGAGCAGTACTTC.

V is TRBV28 and J is TRBJ1-4, with 9 bases matching TRBD1. V shed 6 bases, J shed 8 bases, and the junction held 10 bases outside the gene matches. Germline V gene data show CDR1 as MDHEN and CDR2 as SYDVKM. The CDR3 runs 15 residues. CDR3 residues: CASRDGQGYREKLFF. The CDR3 DNA reads TGTGCCAGCAGGGATGGACAGGGGTATCGGGAAAAACTGTTTTTT.